The TCR beta chain under discussion was sequenced for a study of long-term antiretroviral therapy in people with HIV. General study results and limits: ART adherence, viral resistance and therapy changes went undocumented.

The libraries were made with immunoSEQ v3.0 at survey level. Per sample, sequencing targeted roughly 40,000-55,000 T-cell genomes. Using immunoSEQ multiplex PCR, the repertoire was profiled, and TCRdb retains in-frame clones only, with some absent. Among about 28,000 clones listed, 75% to 90% were seen once. There was at least one pre-ART PBMC sample for each donor, plus at least two post-ART PBMC samples. In its sample, this clone was seen once. The antigen is unknown. This CDR3 is 16 amino acids long. Looked up from germline, CDR1 is SGHTA and CDR2 is FQGNSA. Trimming removed 0 bases at V and 1 base at J, with 11 bases between.

This specimen was unsorted PBMCs, taken 0.3 years after starting antiretroviral therapy. The chain uses TRBV7-2 and TRBJ2-3; D assignment may be TRBD1 or TRBD2 (6 bases each). The clonotype originates from a man in his forties with HIV. CDR3 nucleotides: TGTGCCAGCAGCTTAGCGTGGAGGGGGGGCACAGATACGCAGTATTTT. It yields the protein CASSLAWRGGTDTQYF.